The clone carrying this T cell receptor beta chain was observed a handful of times. V was clipped by 0 bases and J by 5 bases; unmatched bases: 3. Germline V lookup: CDR1 SGHTA, CDR2 FQGNSA. This CDR3 comprises 15 residues. The sample comes from a study of T-cell memory formation after mild COVID-19. One entry per CDR3 protein, called by TCRdb with MiXCR from the 5' RACE reads. The sample includes under 650,000 distinct CDR3 sequences, about a sixth of them seen just once. This sequence originates from an adult woman who had mild COVID-19 (a few samples of this study predate the infection). Cell type and time point are not known. This chain connects TRBV7-2 to TRBJ2-3; 9 positions match TRBD2. What was sequenced was PBMCs or a T cell subset sorted from them (not recorded which). The CDR3 nucleotides read TGTGCCAGCAGCTTAGCGGGACTAGCCATAGATACGCAGTATTTT. Residues: CASSLAGLAIDTQYF. The full variable domain, rest sourced from reference TRBV7-2 and TRBJ2-3, is GAGVSQSPSNKVTEKGKDVELRCDPISGHTALYWYRQSLGQGLEFLIYFQGNSAPDKSGLPSDRFSAERTGGSVSTLTIQRTQQEDSAVYLCASSLAGLAIDTQYFGPGTRLTVL.